A selection of T cell receptor beta chains follows, all from one sample in a study of beta chain features in type 1 diabetes. Assay: immunoSEQ multiplex PCR; the TCRdb copy retains only in-frame clones and omits some. Of 600,000 to 700,000 clones in the sample, around 12% were seen once. The sequenced sample consisted of naive CD4+ T cells from blood. The receptors originated from a man aged 25-40 years with type 1 diabetes. Both conserved end residues are part of each CDR3. Fields, in order: V gene, CDR3 protein.

TRBV13	CASSFRGFAEAFF
TRBV7-2	CASSFTSGPGTDTQYF
TRBV5-6	CASSRRTSGEFFYEQYF
TRBV11-2	CASSPETGVYNEQFF
TRBV7-9	CASSLGPDTQYF
TRBV7-9	CASSPEGLAGTDTQYF
TRBV29-1	CSVAGLDGYTF
TRBV18	CASSQEAGYGYTF
TRBV12-5	CASGLGAGGRVSTDTQYF
TRBV29-1	CSTAHNDYGYTF
TRBV15	CATSRDQQPQHF
TRBV7-9	CASSLARYNTGELFF
TRBV4-2	CASSQAWGGDEQYF
TRBV7-2	CASSLGGTGEQFF
TRBV30	CAWSPLREGYGYTF
TRBV7-2	CASSTSGTAIYGYTF
TRBV7-2	CASSLARGHSPLHF
TRBV29-1	CSVDRGGYGYTF
TRBV7-8	CASSLVGTANYEQYF
TRBV6-6	CASSLTGPGELFF
TRBV9	CASSGRGGATDTQYF
TRBV9	CASSVATGGEQYF
TRBV7-8	CASSPTVLNEKLFF
TRBV5-4	CASSPAGTSGEGETQYF
TRBV9	CASSEWLAGGYNEQFF
TRBV14	CASSQARDAGYEQYF
TRBV7-2	CASSSSGASTDTQYF
TRBV30	CAWAGDRGWYEQFF
TRBV19	CASTDIASGNTIYF
TRBV6-6	CATTTGSVGYTF
TRBV4-1	CASSQEGPGWSSYNSPLHF
TRBV7-2	CASSRSSGGAPDTQYF
TRBV6-1	CASSEAQGGWTEAFF
TRBV5-1	CASSYRQGLLSGANVLTF
TRBV7-9	CASSSEVGEQYF
TRBV13	CASSFDGIYGYTF
TRBV7-9	CASSPGTGVHGYTF
TRBV25-1	CASSAPGSFGDTQYF
TRBV7-2	CASSLGATNEKLFF
TRBV30	CAWSVRGQAPYGYTF
TRBV7-9	CASSTGQSGYTF
TRBV20-1	CSARIGKTQYF
TRBV7-8	CASRPRMGVSTEAFF
TRBV5-4	CASSSGGVGPDTQYF
TRBV5-1	CASSLGPTGLNTGELFF
TRBV9	CASSFQGVSTEQFF
TRBV30	CACKESGNTIYF
TRBV6-5	CASRGYPNEQFF
TRBV29-1	CSVATSGRSQETQYF
TRBV7-9	CASRPQIFYSGANVLTF
TRBV7-9	CASSSPYGTPDTEAFF
TRBV6-5	CASSFQSGPGYNEQFF
TRBV7-2	CASSLAGSGGAREQFF
TRBV19	CASTPEQYF
TRBV9	CASSAQGHYGYTF
TRBV4-2	CASSQGADRANEKLFF
TRBV5-1	CASSTQGGDTEAFF
TRBV5-5	CASSLNSGRQTDTQYF
TRBV2	CASSGAGLNTGELFF
TRBV25-1	CASSGGGLGEQYF